The text below deals with one T cell receptor (beta chain). It lacks a known antigen. In total, about 650 healthy bone marrow donors made up the cohort. At the time of sampling, every cohort member was nominally healthy, though immune exposures that went unrecorded were likely present. The donor was CMV seropositive and belonged to the group of around 300 seropositive cohort members. A peripheral blood sample was provided by each donor, and peripheral blood mononuclear cells were used for TCR beta sequencing. Genomic DNA extraction from the blood cell samples was performed with the Qiagen DNeasy Blood Extraction Kit. At the junction V is shortened by 0 bases and J by 0 bases, with 8 bases in between. For CDR1 and CDR2, the germline V gene lists SGDLS and YYNGEE. The CDR3 covers 15 residues, taking in both the cysteine and the phenylalanine. The CDR3 DNA has 45 bases and is translated from base 1. The library was obtained by the immunoSEQ multiplex PCR assay. The multiplex PCR relied on a mix of 60 forward primers for TCR Vbeta segments and 13 reverse primers for TCR Jbeta segments. Amplification of the CDR3 region of rearranged TCR beta genes was performed with a multiplex PCR assay on genomic DNA. The amplified TCR beta libraries were sequenced on the Illumina HiSeq System as 87-base-pair reads. The study's processing was this. In a later analysis, some 80 million unique TCR beta chains were counted across the 500 to 850 repertoires, and roughly 11 million of these chains were shared by at least two donors. Raw reads were error-corrected and collapsed into unique sequences by a nearest-neighbor algorithm in which closely related sequences were merged to remove PCR and sequencing errors. CDR3 sequences were aligned to IMGT reference sequences to assign V, D and J gene segments. For a sequence to be retained, at least a six-nucleotide match to both a V gene segment and a J gene segment was required. A rearrangement counted as productive if the CDR3 had no stop codons and remained in frame with V and J, and every other rearrangement counted as non-productive. Following IMGT convention, CDR3 was defined as the stretch from the second conserved V-encoded cysteine up to the conserved J-encoded phenylalanine. The earlier analysis of a few hundred of the donors excluded sequences that lacked an unambiguous match to a single V gene segment. In an earlier analysis of 587 of the donors, V segments were called functional above 56.7% productive rearrangements and were called segregating when the between-donor standard deviation exceeded 5%. A statistical classification framework was developed to diagnose cytomegalovirus status using the catalog of TCR beta chain sequences. V and J gene assignment, in a later analysis, came from comparing TCR nucleotide sequences with IMGT/GENE-DB human TR gene sequences. Using the TCRdist pipeline, a later analysis assigned CDR3 sequences along with most-parsimonious VDJ recombination scenarios. In a later analysis, each TCR beta chain was defined by its CDR3 amino acid sequence together with its V-gene family, and reads lacking a unique V-gene family were excluded. To address suspected cross-contamination and a sequencing artifact, a later analysis removed around 590 highly shared, low-generation-probability nucleotide sequences. A later analysis calculated a clonal expansion index for each public chain from normalized within-repertoire ranks of inferred template counts. In a later analysis, generation probabilities were computed using a VDJ recombination model fitted to out-of-frame rearrangements, and the results were checked against IGoR. A later analysis scored TCR-TCR, TCR-HLA and TCR-CMV co-occurrence with hypergeometric tests, applying a repertoire-size bias correction to TCR pairs. A later analysis estimated false discovery rates by permuting HLA or CMV assignments 20 times. In a later analysis, co-occurring TCRs were grouped with DBSCAN, and TCRdist sequence similarity was added when clustering was performed within HLA-allele-positive subsets. For co-occurrence clustering, repertoires with fewer than 30,000 or more than 120,000 public chains were excluded, along with a handful of repertoires with anomalous nucleotide sharing. TCRdb mirrors the immuneACCESS table, restricted to in-frame sequences. Some clones are absent from its copies; in checked studies, under half trace to an unresolved V gene, and the reason for the others is unknown. V, J and clone size reflect that table, while D and trimming were determined from the DNA. The table for this sample shows over 200,000 clones. In total, the top ten clones hold roughly 0.98% of the sample.

This entry is derived from a study of cytomegalovirus exposure and HLA in healthy donors listed by TCRdb under 2017. Broadly, across the study: In an earlier analysis of about 560 of the donors, about 260 Gb of sequence data and 117 million unique TCR beta sequences from approximately 180 million T cells were reported. An early release that covered about 600 HLA-typed donors contained approximately 300 gigabases of sequencing data and approximately 85 million unique TCR sequences. Of the 300 to 400 genotyped donors, around 81% fell in the genetic ancestry cluster associated with self-reported Caucasian donors. The study aimed to test whether cataloging public T cell receptors could reveal signatures of past pathogen exposure. The study profiled the T cell repertoires of about 720 subjects by immunosequencing and related them to cytomegalovirus serostatus. A separate validation cohort of over 95 different subjects was used in addition to the roughly 670-subject first cohort. To predict cytomegalovirus infection status, the study combined high-throughput TCR immunosequencing, statistical association of individual TCRs with disease status, and machine learning. To study patterns of TCR occurrence, a later analysis re-analyzed previously published TCR beta repertoires from 550 to 800 donors and added high-resolution HLA genotyping. The later analysis used no new phenotypic data to find candidate immune exposures, relying instead on TCR beta sequences and their occurrence across donors. An earlier analysis of around 580 of the donors used high-throughput TCR beta sequencing to judge whether each TCR beta V gene segment behaved as functional or pseudogenic. Donor age, sex, ethnicity and CMV serostatus were compiled alongside the repertoire data. Genome-wide SNP genotypes for about 65% of the roughly 670 donors were used in a later genetic analysis, which treated that subset as a discovery cohort. Every discovery cohort repertoire had been produced on one sequencing platform. Class I and class II HLA loci were covered by the typing at four-digit resolution. Typing coverage differed by locus: A, B, C, DRB1 and DQB1 were typed in roughly 620-630 donors, DQA1 in about 560, DPA1 in around 580, and DPB1 in 450 to 490. Because of strong linkage in the cohort, five DR-DQ haplotypes were treated as single units for association and clustering. Among several hundred genotyped donors of the cohort, an average of about 240,000 unique TCR beta nucleotide sequences was sequenced per donor, of which 15% to 20% were non-productive.

What the research found in general, with its limitations: The authors suggested that the approach could potentially be generalized to other disease states and immunological phenotypes. Broadly in line with IMGT annotations, most TCR beta V segments showed up in productive rearrangements about 87% or about 30% of the time in an earlier analysis of under 700 of the donors. In the study, 164 TCR beta chains were listed as associated with cytomegalovirus. According to a later analysis, TCR association rates differed among HLA loci, with DRB1 alleles showing the most associated TCRs and HLA-C alleles showing the fewest. At a false discovery rate of 0.05, a later analysis linked approximately 18,000 TCR beta sequences to specific HLA alleles. The sequencing pipeline was judged likely to have produced a cluster of highly shared sequence variants as a technical artifact. In this cohort, only TCR beta chains were sequenced, and detectable features were limited by the absence of alpha or paired-chain data. Most TCR sequences were observed very rarely across donors, whereas some public TCRs were present in many individuals. A further reported finding was that TCR beta sequences accurately predicted the HLA-A and HLA-B alleles for most subjects in the first cohort. The only immune exposure information available for the cohort was CMV serostatus. The presence/absence analyses assumed that sequencing depth was roughly uniform across donors, and that assumption may not be true. A later genetic analysis associated a missense DCLRE1C variant with V-gene and J-gene trimming of TCR beta chains, and an independent cohort replicated the association. Because counts were too low, about 18 rarely observed V segments, including chromosome 9 orphons, were excluded from the earlier analysis of a few hundred of the donors. When HLA alleles, especially DR and DQ, strongly co-occurred, TCR associations were difficult to assign to individual alleles. Compared with equally common non-associated chains, HLA-associated TCR beta chains in a later analysis were more clonally expanded and had lower generation probabilities. HLA typing was unavailable for some donors at each locus, so association tests used only the typed subset. In a later analysis, several top co-occurrence clusters were reported to appear linked to parvovirus B19, influenza, CMV and Epstein-Barr virus. In vitro tests confirmed that a few of the cytomegalovirus-associated TCR beta chains recognize cytomegalovirus antigens. Linkage disequilibrium might explain the correlated functional status among segregating V segments, but an unknown experimental factor could not be excluded. A later analysis found that most CMV-associated TCR beta chains appeared HLA-restricted, with HLA associations seemingly driven largely by CMV exposure. In both the original and validation cohorts, the classifier was reported to diagnose cytomegalovirus status with high specificity and sensitivity. Because the 87-base-pair reads could not distinguish some IMGT-functional V segments, including TRBV6-2 and TRBV6-3, those segments were excluded. According to a later genetic analysis, donors in an Asian-associated ancestry cluster had fewer N-insertions in productive TCRs than the approximately 630-donor mean.

The sequence derives from a woman aged 25 to 39 in good health and CMV-seropositive. The rearranged chain carries TRBV9 and TRBJ2-3, with the D segment identity uncertain. Sequencing used PBMCs. The nucleotide sequence is given as TGTGCCAGCAGCGTAGCTGGCAGAAGCACAGATACGCAGTATTTT. It is translated as CASSVAGRSTDTQYF.